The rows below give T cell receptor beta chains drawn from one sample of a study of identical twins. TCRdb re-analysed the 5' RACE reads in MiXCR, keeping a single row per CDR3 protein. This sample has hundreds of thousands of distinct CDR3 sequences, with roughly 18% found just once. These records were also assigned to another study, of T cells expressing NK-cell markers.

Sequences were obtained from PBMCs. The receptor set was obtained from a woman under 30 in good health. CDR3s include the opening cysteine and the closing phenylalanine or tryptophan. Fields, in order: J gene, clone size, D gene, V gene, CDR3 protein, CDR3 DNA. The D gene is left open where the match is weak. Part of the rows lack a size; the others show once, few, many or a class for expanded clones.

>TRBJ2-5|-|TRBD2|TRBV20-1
CSARTSGQETQYF
TGCAGTGCGAGGACTAGCGGCCAAGAGACCCAGTACTTC
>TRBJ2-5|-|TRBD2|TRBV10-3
CASRTSGSFETQYF
TGTGCCTCCCGGACTAGCGGGAGTTTTGAGACCCAGTACTTC
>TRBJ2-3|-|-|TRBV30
CAWSDLGASTDTQYF
TGTGCCTGGAGTGACTTGGGCGCCAGCACAGATACGCAGTATTTT
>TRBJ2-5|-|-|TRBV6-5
CASSYPGGVETQYF
TGTGCCAGCAGTTACCCCGGCGGGGTCGAGACCCAGTACTTC
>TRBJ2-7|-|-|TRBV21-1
CASSSLRYF
TGTGCCAGCAGCTCTCTTAGGTACTTC
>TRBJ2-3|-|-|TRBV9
CASSVARWNTDTQYF
TGTGCCAGCAGCGTAGCTCGATGGAACACAGATACGCAGTATTTT
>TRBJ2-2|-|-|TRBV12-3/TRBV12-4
CASSSYRVVNTGELFF
TGTGCCAGCAGTTCATACAGGGTAGTTAACACCGGGGAGCTGTTTTTT
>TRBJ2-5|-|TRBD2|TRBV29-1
CSVELAETIGTQYF
TGCAGCGTTGAACTAGCGGAGACCATAGGGACCCAGTACTTC
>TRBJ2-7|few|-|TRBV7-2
CASSLNTEEQYF
TGTGCCAGCAGCTTAAATACCGAAGAGCAGTACTTC
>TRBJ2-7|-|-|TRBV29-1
CSVPGGRRKQYF
TGCAGCGTCCCCGGCGGAAGGAGGAAGCAGTACTTC
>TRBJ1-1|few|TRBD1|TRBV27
CASCETGAKTEAFF
TGTGCCAGCTGTGAGACAGGGGCGAAGACTGAAGCTTTCTTT
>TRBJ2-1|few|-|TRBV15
CATSREPGSYNEQFF
TGTGCCACCAGCAGGGAGCCCGGCTCCTACAATGAGCAGTTCTTC
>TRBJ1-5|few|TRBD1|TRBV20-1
CSARTTGGNQPQHF
TGCAGTGCTAGGACGACAGGGGGCAATCAGCCCCAGCATTTT
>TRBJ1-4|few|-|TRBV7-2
CASSFSSGKPKLFF
TGTGCCAGCAGCTTTAGTTCGGGAAAACCAAAACTGTTTTTT
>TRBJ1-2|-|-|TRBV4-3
CASSQDAVGYGYTF
TGCGCCAGCAGCCAAGATGCCGTGGGGTATGGCTACACCTTC
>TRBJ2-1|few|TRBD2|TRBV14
CASSQGAMREFYNEQFF
TGTGCCAGCAGCCAAGGCGCCATGCGGGAGTTTTACAATGAGCAGTTCTTC
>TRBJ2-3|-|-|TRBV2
CASGDSDTQYF
TGTGCCAGCGGGGACTCAGATACGCAGTATTTT
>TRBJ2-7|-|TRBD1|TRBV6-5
CASSYSPTGGSEQYF
TGTGCCAGCAGTTATTCCCCGACAGGGGGAAGCGAGCAGTACTTC
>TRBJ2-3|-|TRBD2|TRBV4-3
CASSPGGLGTQYF
TGCGCCAGCAGCCCGGGGGGACTAGGCACGCAGTATTTT
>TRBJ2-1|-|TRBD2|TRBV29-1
CSVEAGLAGVRNEQFF
TGCAGCGTTGAAGCAGGACTAGCGGGAGTTCGGAATGAGCAGTTCTTC
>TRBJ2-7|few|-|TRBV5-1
CASSLGLTGNYEQYF
TGCGCCAGCAGCTTGGGCCTTACAGGGAACTACGAGCAGTACTTC
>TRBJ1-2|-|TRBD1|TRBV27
CASSLSLGTGVYYGYTF
TGTGCCAGCAGTTTATCGTTGGGGACAGGGGTATACTATGGCTACACCTTC
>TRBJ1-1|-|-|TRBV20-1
CSASGGGGRGHTEAFF
TGCAGTGCTAGTGGGGGCGGGGGCCGAGGTCACACTGAAGCTTTCTTT
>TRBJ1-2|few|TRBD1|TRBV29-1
CSVDQGAMTYGYTF
TGCAGCGTTGACCAGGGGGCTATGACCTATGGCTACACCTTC
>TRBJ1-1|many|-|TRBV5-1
CASSPQVMNTEAFF
TGCGCCAGCAGCCCCCAAGTCATGAACACTGAAGCTTTCTTT
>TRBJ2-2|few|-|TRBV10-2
CASSESAAGELFF
TGCGCCAGCAGTGAGTCGGCCGCCGGGGAGCTGTTTTTT
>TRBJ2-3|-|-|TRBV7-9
CASSLTDGASTDTQYF
TGTGCCAGCAGCTTAACGGACGGGGCTAGCACAGATACGCAGTATTTT
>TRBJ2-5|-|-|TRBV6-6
CASSYTEETQYF
TGTGCCAGCAGTTACACGGAAGAGACCCAGTACTTC
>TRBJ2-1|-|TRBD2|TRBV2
CACSRPVRGGGISYNEQFF
TGTGCCTGCAGTCGACCTGTTAGGGGCGGGGGGATCTCCTACAATGAGCAGTTCTTC
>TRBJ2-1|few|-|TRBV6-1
CASSTLGATNEQFF
TGTGCCAGCAGTACCTTGGGAGCGACCAATGAGCAGTTCTTC
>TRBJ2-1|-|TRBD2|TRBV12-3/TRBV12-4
CASTQRERGNEQFF
TGTGCCAGCACACAGCGGGAGCGGGGCAATGAGCAGTTCTTC
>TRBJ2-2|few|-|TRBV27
CASRFGQTLNTGELFF
TGTGCCAGCCGTTTCGGACAGACCCTGAACACCGGGGAGCTGTTTTTT
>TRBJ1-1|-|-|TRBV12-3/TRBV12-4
CASSFGAPELMNTEAFF
TGTGCCAGCAGTTTCGGGGCGCCGGAACTTATGAACACTGAAGCTTTCTTT
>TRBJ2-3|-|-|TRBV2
CASSRDSPPDTQYF
TGTGCCAGCAGTCGGGACTCCCCCCCAGATACGCAGTATTTT
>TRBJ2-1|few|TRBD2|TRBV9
CASSPGTSGFREQFF
TGTGCCAGCAGCCCCGGGACTAGCGGGTTCCGGGAGCAGTTCTTC
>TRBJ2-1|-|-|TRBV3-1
CASSHPGSTAGEQFF
TGTGCCAGCAGCCACCCCGGGAGCACAGCGGGTGAGCAGTTCTTC
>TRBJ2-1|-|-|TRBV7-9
CAMRRGSEQFF
TGTGCCATGCGGCGAGGCTCGGAGCAGTTCTTC
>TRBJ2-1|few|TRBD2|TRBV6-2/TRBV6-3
CASSTRLAAEQFF
TGTGCCAGCAGTACCCGACTAGCAGCTGAGCAGTTCTTC
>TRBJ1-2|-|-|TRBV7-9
CASSFPDHRDTDYTF
TGTGCCAGCAGCTTCCCCGACCACCGGGACACCGACTACACCTTC
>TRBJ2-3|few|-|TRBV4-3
CASSQGNYRRDTQYF
TGCGCCAGCAGCCAAGGGAACTACCGACGAGATACGCAGTATTTT
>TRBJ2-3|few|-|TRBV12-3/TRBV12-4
CASSLGLRTDTQYF
TGTGCCAGCAGTTTAGGGCTCCGCACAGATACGCAGTATTTT
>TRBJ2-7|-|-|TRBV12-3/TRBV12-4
CASSKEGGAGGSYEQYF
TGTGCCAGCAGCAAAGAGGGGGGTGCGGGTGGCTCCTACGAGCAGTACTTC
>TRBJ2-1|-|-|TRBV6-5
CASSYGGFSYNEQFF
TGTGCCAGCAGTTACGGGGGCTTCTCCTACAATGAGCAGTTCTTC
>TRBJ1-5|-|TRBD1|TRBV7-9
CASSRTGGISNQPQHF
TGTGCCAGCAGCCGGACAGGCGGAATAAGCAATCAGCCCCAGCATTTT
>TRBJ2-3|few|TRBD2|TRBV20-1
CSAPGGAGRDTQYF
TGCAGTGCTCCCGGGGGGGCGGGGAGAGATACGCAGTATTTT
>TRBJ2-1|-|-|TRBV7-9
CASSMAGTVYNEQFF
TGTGCCAGCAGCATGGCCGGGACTGTATACAATGAGCAGTTCTTC
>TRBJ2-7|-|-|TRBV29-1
CSVRTGYEQYF
TGCAGCGTCCGCACAGGTTACGAGCAGTACTTC